Below are 21 T cell receptor beta chains sequenced from a single sample in a study of Graves' ophthalmopathy and Graves' hyperthyroidism. As the template, RNA transcripts were used to amplify TCR beta CDR3 regions. Amplification began with first-round RT-PCR using HTBI primers, then second-round multiplex PCR was performed. TCRdb passed the multiplex PCR reads through MiXCR, listing each CDR3 protein once. Here the sample spans some 160,000 distinct CDR3 sequences, about two fifths being singletons. Material for sequencing was peripheral blood. The source of these receptors is a man aged 30 to 39 with Graves' ophthalmopathy.

The chain employs TRBV7-8 and TRBJ2-7, with 7 bases lining up with TRBD2. V dropped 3 bases and J dropped 3; count of bases not matched to a gene: 5. This CDR3 region has 14 residues. CDR1 is SGHVS and CDR2 is FQNEAQ in the germline V gene. CDR3 sequence: CASSLGLPLYEQYF. In DNA form, the CDR3 reads TGTGCCAGCAGCTTGGGACTACCACTCTACGAGCAGTACTTC. The full variable domain, in which reference TRBV7-8 and TRBJ2-7 provide the parts outside the CDR3, is GAGVSQSPRYKVAKRGQDVALRCDPISGHVSLFWYQQALGQGPEFLTYFQNEAQLDKSGLPSDRFFAERPEGSVSTLKIQRTQQEDSAVYLCASSLGLPLYEQYFGPGTRLTVT.

There are many counts of this clonotype. V usage is TRBV12-3 or TRBV12-4 and J usage is TRBJ2-1; perhaps D is TRBD1 or TRBD2 (5 bases each). V was pared by 1 base and J by 10 bases, with 5 bases between. The CDR3 loop spans 11 amino acids. CDR3 bases: TGTGCCAGCAGTTTAGGGGGGGAGCAGTTCTTC. Translating it yields CASSLGGEQFF.

This clonotype was observed many times. A much larger clone differs from this one at a single base, so this may be a read error. The chain joins TRBV24-1 to TRBJ1-2; the D gene is possibly TRBD1 (6 bases). Looked up from germline, CDR1 is KGHDR and CDR2 is SFDVKD. This CDR3 is 15 amino acids long. CDR3 DNA: TGTGCCACCAGTGAAGGGGGACTGGGTGATATGGGCTGCACCTTC. Residues: CATSEGGLGDMGCTF.

V is TRBV2 and J is TRBJ2-5; D perhaps matches TRBD1 (6 bases). Trimming removed 6 bases at V and 4 bases at J, with 18 bases between. Germline CDR1 reads SNHLY; CDR2 reads FYNNEI. The CDR3 sequence is 15 residues long. This chain's CDR3 is CASRSYIGRGETQYF. The CDR3 coding sequence is TGTGCCAGCAGATCGTATATTGGCAGGGGAGAGACCCAGTACTTC. Drawing the rest from reference TRBV2 and TRBJ2-5, the complete variable domain is EPEVTQTPSHQVTQMGQEVILRCVPISNHLYFYWYRQILGQKVEFLVSFYNNEISEKSEIFDDQFSVERPDGSNFTLKIRSTKLEDSAMYFCASRSYIGRGETQYFGPGTRLLVL.

This clonotype counts as medium-sized. The chain carries TRBV12-3 or TRBV12-4 and TRBJ2-7; tentatively, D is TRBD1 or TRBD2 (5 bases each). The CDR3 contains 14 residues. Between the trimmed V and J ends, which lost 3 bases and 0 bases, there was a span of 9 bases. CDR3 sequence reads: CASSFGTGSYEQYF. The CDR3 DNA reads as TGTGCCAGCAGTTTCGGGACGGGCTCCTACGAGCAGTACTTC.

This clonotype appeared many times. The J gene is TRBJ1-1, the V gene TRBV27; 8 nucleotides line up with TRBD1. The CDR3 loop spans 17 amino acids. The V gene end was trimmed by 3 bases and the J gene end by 3 bases; junction bases not matched to a gene: 12. Germline V gives CDR1 MNHEY, CDR2 SMNVEV (reference sequence). The chain's CDR3 is CASSFVSPGQEDTEAFF. The DNA for the CDR3 is TGTGCCAGCAGTTTTGTCTCACCGGGACAGGAGGACACTGAAGCTTTCTTT.

The V gene is TRBV6-2 or TRBV6-3, the J gene TRBJ2-7, with 11 bases matching TRBD2. The germline V gene has CDR1 MNHEY and CDR2 SVGEGT. Losses at the gene ends were 3 bases for V and 5 bases for J; bases not matched to a gene: 9. This CDR3 comprises 16 residues. DNA for the CDR3: TGTGCCAGCAGTTATCCAACCACTAGCGGGAGCGACGAGCAGTACTTC. It encodes CASSYPTTSGSDEQYF.

This clonotype was picked up many times. This chain connects TRBV7-2 to TRBJ1-1; D remains unclear. This CDR3 comprises 14 residues. CDR1 SGHTA and CDR2 FQGNSA come from the germline V gene. Between the trimmed V and J ends, which lost 2 bases and 0 bases, there was a span of 7 bases. The CDR3 nucleotides are TGTGCCAGCAGCTTACTACAAATGAACACTGAAGCTTTCTTT. It encodes CASSLLQMNTEAFF.

Here the CDR3 DNA reads TGTGCCAGCAGCCTTGGAGGGACCCAGTACTTC. Translating gives CASSLGGTQYF. The rearrangement uses TRBV7-2 and TRBJ2-5, with D perhaps TRBD2 (5 bases). Trimming stripped 5 bases from V and 7 bases from J, with 8 bases between. The CDR3 length is 11 residues. Germline CDR1 is SGHTA and CDR2 is FQGNSA.

DNA of the CDR3: TGTGCCAGCAGCCCTAGGACTAGCGGGAGGGAGACCCAGTACTTC. Translated: CASSPRTSGRETQYF. The rearrangement links TRBV7-2 to TRBJ2-5; TRBD2 aligns across 14 bases. Per the germline V gene, CDR1 is SGHTA and CDR2 is FQGNSA. CDR3 size: 15 residues. After removal of 5 bases from V and 5 bases from J, the junction contained 4 bases not matched to a gene. The entire variable domain, with the rest obtained from reference TRBV7-2 and TRBJ2-5, is as follows: GAGVSQSPSNKVTEKGKDVELRCDPISGHTALYWYRQSLGQGLEFLIYFQGNSAPDKSGLPSDRFSAERTGGSVSTLTIQRTQQEDSAVYLCASSPRTSGRETQYFGPGTRLLVL.

The genes are TRBV28 and TRBJ1-2; D gene uncertain. Germline V gives CDR1 MDHEN, CDR2 SYDVKM. The length of the CDR3 is 14 residues. The V end was cut by 7 bases, the J end by 4 bases, with 16 bases between. In DNA form, the CDR3 reads TGTGCCAGCATGTTCTCTTTAAATTCCTATGGCTACACCTTC. The encoded protein is CASMFSLNSYGYTF.

With regard to this clonotype: Mismatch with germline at one junction end may stem from a read error. The V and J genes are TRBV6-5 and TRBJ2-7; D gene ambiguous. CDR3 size: 14 residues. The germline CDR1 and CDR2 sequences are MNHEY and SVGAGI. CDR3 protein: CASSLGPGSCEQYF. CDR3 DNA: TGTGCCAGCAGTTTAGGACCCGGATCCTGCGAGCAGTACTTC.

The J gene is TRBJ1-1, the V gene TRBV12-5; 11 bases map to TRBD1. Per the germline V gene, CDR1 is LGHNT and CDR2 is FRNRAP. The length of the CDR3 is 13 residues. After removal of 7 bases from V and 6 bases from J, the junction contained 4 bases not matched to a gene. The CDR3 loop is CASVWDRGSEAFF. For the CDR3, the DNA is TGTGCTAGTGTTTGGGACAGGGGGTCTGAAGCTTTCTTT.

Many counts were recorded for this clonotype. The gene calls are TRBV6-2 or TRBV6-3 and TRBJ2-7, with D hard to call. The CDR3 contains 14 residues. The germline V gene encodes CDR1 MNHEY and CDR2 SVGEGT. The V and J ends lost 6 bases and 4 bases respectively, with 16 bases between them. The CDR3 is CASRKAFPRYEQYF. The CDR3 nucleotides read TGTGCCAGCAGGAAGGCATTTCCTCGTTACGAGCAGTACTTC.

The table lists this clonotype with many counts. The junction departs from germline at one end; a sequencing error may be responsible. The chain links TRBV12-3 or TRBV12-4 to TRBJ2-7; TRBD1 is a possible D gene (5 bases). The CDR3 is 12 amino acids. CDR3 sequence reads: CASSLGVDEQYF. The CDR3 region has the DNA TGTGCCAGCAGCTTAGGGGTCGACGAGCAGTACTTC.

V usage is TRBV6-2 or TRBV6-3 and J usage is TRBJ2-7; D could derive from TRBD1 or TRBD2 (5 bases each). The V end lost 6 bases, the J end lost 4 bases, and 16 bases lay between the germline ends. The CDR3 contains 14 residues. In germline, CDR1 is MNHEY, CDR2 SVGEGT. The CDR3 protein is CASSKGTVIYEQYF. The CDR3 DNA is TGTGCCAGCAGCAAGGGGACGGTTATTTACGAGCAGTACTTC.

This clonotype was counted many times. This rearrangement joins TRBV27 to TRBJ1-1, with no clear D. V was clipped by 6 bases and J by 1 base, with 12 bases between them. Germline V gene sequence: CDR1 MNHEY, CDR2 SMNVEV (reference sequence). The CDR3 covers 14 residues. The CDR3 DNA reads TGTGCCAGCAGCGAACGGGGTCCGAACACTGAAGCTTTCTTT. This sequence encodes CASSERGPNTEAFF.

This clonotype has ten or more counts. The chain employs TRBV7-8 and TRBJ2-2; a possible D gene is TRBD2 (5 bases). Trimming removed 1 base from V and 2 bases from J, with 11 bases in between. The CDR3 has 16 residues. Germline V CDR1 and CDR2: SGHVS, FQNEAQ. CDR3 DNA sequence: TGTGCCAGCAGCTTAGTGGGCGGGCCAAACACCGGGGAGCTGTTTTTT. Translated, it gives CASSLVGGPNTGELFF.

This clonotype was seen many times. V and J are TRBV12-3 or TRBV12-4 and TRBJ2-3; no clear D gene. Trimming shortened V by 1 base and J by 4 bases, and 3 bases separated the two germline ends. This CDR3 comprises 12 residues. The CDR3 region is CASSLGADTQYF. Here the CDR3 DNA reads TGTGCCAGCAGTTTAGGTGCAGATACGCAGTATTTT.

This chain joins TRBV24-1 and TRBJ2-5, with no clear D. V gave up 3 bases and J gave up 4 bases, with 8 bases separating them. There are 13 residues in the CDR3. Germline V gives CDR1 KGHDR, CDR2 SFDVKD. The CDR3 coding sequence is TGTGCCACCAGTGATAGTTGGGGAGAGACCCAGTACTTC. Translating gives CATSDSWGETQYF.

V is TRBV6-1 and J is TRBJ1-1; D might be TRBD1 (5 bases). The germline gives CDR1 MNHNS, CDR2 SASEGT. V was pared by 5 bases and J by 6 bases, with 10 bases between. The CDR3 has 12 amino acids. The CDR3 sequence: CASSSRGAEAFF. DNA of the CDR3: TGTGCCAGCAGTAGCCGGGGGGCTGAAGCTTTCTTT.